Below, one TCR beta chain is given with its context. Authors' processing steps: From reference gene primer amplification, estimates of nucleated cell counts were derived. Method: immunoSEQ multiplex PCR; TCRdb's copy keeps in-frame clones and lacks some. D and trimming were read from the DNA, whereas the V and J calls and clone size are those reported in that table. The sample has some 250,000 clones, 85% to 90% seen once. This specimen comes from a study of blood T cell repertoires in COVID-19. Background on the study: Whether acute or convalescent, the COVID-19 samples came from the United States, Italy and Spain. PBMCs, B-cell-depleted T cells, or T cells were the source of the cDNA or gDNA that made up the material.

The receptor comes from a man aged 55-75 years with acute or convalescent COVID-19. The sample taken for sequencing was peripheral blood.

The CDR3 DNA follows: TGTGCCAGCAGCACGTCGGGGGGCCCCTACGAGCAGTACTTC. Translation gives CASSTSGGPYEQYF. The chain recombines TRBV7-3 with TRBJ2-7; a weak D match, TRBD2 (7 bases). The CDR3 is made up of 14 amino acids. Germline V lookup: CDR1 SGHTA, CDR2 FQGTGA. Trimming stripped 5 bases from V and 2 bases from J, with 13 bases between.